The rows below give T cell receptor beta chains drawn from one sample of a study of T cell repertoires in Merkel cell carcinoma. Clones were sequenced by immunoSEQ multiplex PCR, and TCRdb holds only the in-frame ones, with some missing. The repertoire includes about 15,000 clones, approximately 80% of them detected once, and roughly 15% sits in the top ten. The material sequenced was tumor tissue. Receptors were obtained from an adult with Merkel cell carcinoma. Each CDR3 is given with its conserved first and last residue. The D gene is left open where the match is weak. The size of a clone is reported for some rows only, either as once, few or many, or as a class for expanded clones.

V	D	size	J	CDR3	DNA
TRBV6-6	NA	NA	TRBJ2-7	CASSEGQKTEQYF	TGTGCCAGCAGTGAGGGACAAAAAACCGAGCAGTACTTC
TRBV4-3	TRBD1	once	TRBJ2-3	CASSQVGQGSDTQYF	TGCGCCAGCAGCCAAGTGGGACAGGGTTCAGATACGCAGTATTTT
TRBV27	NA	NA	TRBJ1-6	CASSLQANSPLHF	TGTGCCAGCAGTTTGCAGGCCAATTCACCCCTCCACTTT
TRBV7-2	NA	NA	TRBJ1-4	CASSLSRGTNEKLFF	TGTGCCAGCAGCTTAAGTAGGGGGACTAATGAAAAACTGTTTTTT
TRBV20-1	NA	NA	TRBJ2-3	CSAAPLDTQYF	TGCAGTGCTGCCCCCTTGGATACGCAGTATTTT
TRBV5-1	TRBD1	NA	TRBJ1-2	CASSSPTGGLDNYGYTF	TGCGCCAGCAGCTCACCGACAGGGGGCTTAGATAACTATGGCTACACCTTC
TRBV15	NA	NA	TRBJ1-5	CATSLRRGYSNQPQHF	TGTGCCACCAGCCTTAGAAGGGGCTATAGCAATCAGCCCCAGCATTTT
TRBV7-9	NA	NA	TRBJ2-3	CASSFGTITDTQYF	TGTGCCAGCAGCTTCGGGACCATCACAGATACGCAGTATTTT
TRBV30	NA	NA	TRBJ1-5	CAWSPEGVQPQHF	TGTGCCTGGAGTCCAGAGGGGGTTCAGCCCCAGCATTTT
TRBV4-3	TRBD2	NA	TRBJ2-1	CASSQEQAGESVNEQFF	TGCGCCAGCAGCCAAGAGCAGGCGGGGGAATCTGTAAATGAGCAGTTCTTC
TRBV30	NA	NA	TRBJ1-4	CAWERAEKLFF	TGTGCCTGGGAACGAGCTGAAAAACTGTTTTTT
TRBV24-1	TRBD2	NA	TRBJ2-1	CATSDILGAGGDNEQFF	TGTGCCACCAGTGATATCCTCGGAGCGGGAGGCGACAATGAGCAGTTCTTC
TRBV27	NA	NA	TRBJ2-7	CASSARRDTRGEQYF	TGTGCCAGCAGTGCTCGCCGGGACACCCGGGGCGAGCAGTACTTC
TRBV7-2	NA	NA	TRBJ2-5	CASSFRTGEETQYF	TGTGCCAGCAGCTTCCGGACCGGGGAAGAGACCCAGTACTTC
TRBV5-1	TRBD1	NA	TRBJ1-4	CASSFYGTESEKLFF	TGCGCCAGCAGCTTCTATGGGACAGAAAGTGAAAAACTGTTTTTT
TRBV7-2	TRBD2	NA	TRBJ2-2	CASPPSGRVTGELFF	TGTGCCAGCCCCCCGAGCGGGAGGGTCACCGGGGAGCTGTTTTTT
TRBV18	TRBD1	NA	TRBJ1-5	CASSFFAGTGNQPQHF	TGTGCCAGCTCATTTTTTGCCGGGACAGGGAATCAGCCCCAGCATTTT
TRBV6-1	NA	NA	TRBJ2-7	CASSEGPWPYEQYF	TGTGCCAGCAGTGAAGGTCCCTGGCCCTACGAGCAGTACTTC
TRBV14	NA	few	TRBJ1-6	CASSQEGGESPLHF	TGTGCCAGCAGCCAAGAAGGAGGGGAATCACCCCTCCACTTT
TRBV6-1	NA	few	TRBJ1-3	CASSELTGNTIYF	TGTGCCAGCAGTGAATTGACTGGAAACACCATATATTTT
TRBV18	NA	NA	TRBJ1-4	CASSPQGTTNEKLFF	TGTGCCAGCTCACCCCAGGGAACAACTAATGAAAAACTGTTTTTT
TRBV4-1	NA	NA	TRBJ1-1	CASSQDRHSSLNTEAFF	TGCGCCAGCAGCCAAGATAGGCACAGCTCTTTGAACACTGAAGCTTTCTTT
TRBV20-1	TRBD2	NA	TRBJ2-1	CSASGTSGSEQFF	TGCAGTGCTAGTGGGACTAGCGGGTCAGAGCAGTTCTTC
TRBV6-6	NA	once	TRBJ2-2	CASRWTGNTGELFF	TGTGCCAGCAGATGGACGGGGAACACCGGGGAGCTGTTTTTT
TRBV7-9	NA	NA	TRBJ1-2	CASRPSGQRNYGYTF	TGTGCCAGCAGACCTTCGGGGCAGCGGAACTATGGCTACACCTTC
TRBV6-4	TRBD1	NA	TRBJ1-1	CASSESPDRAFAFF	TGTGCCAGCAGCGAGTCCCCGGACAGGGCTTTCGCTTTCTTT
TRBV27	TRBD1	NA	TRBJ2-3	CASRPGQGADTQYF	TGTGCCAGCCGGCCGGGACAGGGTGCAGATACGCAGTATTTT
TRBV7-2	NA	few	TRBJ1-2	CASSENLQGPWGYGYTF	TGTGCCAGCAGCGAAAACCTCCAGGGTCCTTGGGGCTATGGCTACACCTTC
TRBV5-1	TRBD1	NA	TRBJ2-7	CASSRGPTGGSSEQYF	TGCGCCAGCAGCCGCGGCCCCACAGGGGGCTCGAGCGAGCAGTACTTC
TRBV5-8	NA	NA	TRBJ1-4	CASSPRPTSEKLFF	TGTGCCAGCAGCCCCCGACCCACTAGTGAAAAACTGTTTTTT
TRBV12-5	TRBD1	NA	TRBJ2-3	CASGLVIDRADTQYF	TGTGCTAGTGGTTTGGTTATCGACAGGGCAGATACGCAGTATTTT
TRBV19	NA	NA	TRBJ1-1	CASSIDRSTLNTEAFF	TGTGCCAGTAGTATTGACAGGTCGACTTTGAACACTGAAGCTTTCTTT
TRBV7-9	NA	NA	TRBJ2-1	CASSSGTYNEQFF	TGTGCCAGCAGCTCGGGGACCTACAATGAGCAGTTCTTC
TRBV3-1/TRBV3-2	TRBD2	NA	TRBJ2-1	CASSTLAGENNEQFF	TGTGCCAGCAGCACTTTAGCGGGAGAAAACAATGAGCAGTTCTTC
TRBV5-4	TRBD1	few	TRBJ1-3	CASSLAGTGGSGNTIYF	TGTGCCAGCAGCTTGGCCGGGACAGGGGGCTCTGGAAACACCATATATTTT
TRBV19	NA	NA	TRBJ2-5	CASKPPGDEETQYF	TGTGCCAGTAAACCCCCGGGGGATGAAGAGACCCAGTACTTC
TRBV19	TRBD2	NA	TRBJ2-1	CASSRLGLANYNEQFF	TGTGCCAGTAGTAGGCTCGGACTAGCTAACTACAATGAGCAGTTCTTC
TRBV6-4	TRBD2	NA	TRBJ2-3	CASSDSFLAGGSTDTQYF	TGTGCCAGCAGTGACTCGTTCCTAGCGGGGGGCTCCACAGATACGCAGTATTTT
TRBV25-1	NA	once	TRBJ2-2	CASSEPRELFF	TGTGCCAGCAGTGAACCCCGGGAGCTGTTTTTT
TRBV2	TRBD1	NA	TRBJ2-1	CASSAATWTGSYNEQFF	TGTGCCAGCAGTGCCGCAACCTGGACAGGTTCCTACAATGAGCAGTTCTTC
TRBV11-3	NA	NA	TRBJ2-5	CASSLVVLGGETQYF	TGTGCCAGCAGCTTAGTGGTTTTGGGGGGAGAGACCCAGTACTTC
TRBV6-2/TRBV6-3	NA	once	TRBJ2-5	CASSYSSGLVGGIQETQYF	TGTGCCAGCAGTTACTCCTCTGGATTAGTTGGGGGGATCCAAGAGACCCAGTACTTC
TRBV11-3	NA	NA	TRBJ2-7	CASSLAGASEQYF	TGTGCCAGCAGCTTAGCGGGAGCTTCCGAGCAGTACTTC
TRBV6-5	NA	once	TRBJ1-4	CASKETPYEKLFF	TGTGCCAGCAAAGAGACACCTTATGAAAAACTGTTTTTT
TRBV6-4	TRBD1	once	TRBJ1-4	CASSPGQGLNEKLFF	TGTGCCAGCAGCCCCGGACAGGGATTGAATGAAAAACTGTTTTTT